These 24 T cell receptor beta chains were all obtained from the same sample, sequenced in a study of PD-L1 blockade in urothelial cancer. As to time point: peripheral blood 6 weeks after treatment start. Generated by immunoSEQ multiplex PCR, the TCRdb table keeps only in-frame clones and is missing some. The sample gives 29,000 or so clones, 84% of which show up once; about 2.7% is in the top ten. Sequences were derived from PBMCs, sampled around atezolizumab (anti-PD-L1) treatment. These receptors originate from a man between 65 and 79 years old with urothelial cancer.

The sample holds a few counts of this clone. V and J are TRBV5-1 and TRBJ1-3; possible D gene TRBD1, 6 bases. The CDR3 length is 16 residues. Germline CDR1 is SGHRS and CDR2 is YFSETQ. V gave up 3 bases and J gave up 2 bases, with 15 bases separating them. The CDR3 loop reads CASSYSAGGTGNTIYF. The CDR3 bases are TGCGCCAGCAGCTACTCGGCGGGGGGCACTGGAAACACCATATATTTT.

This clone was counted only a few times. The chain uses TRBV19 and TRBJ1-1; 8 bases agree with TRBD1. After removal of 5 bases from V and 4 bases from J, the junction contained 15 bases not matched to a gene. Germline CDR1 LNHDA, CDR2 SQIVND (reference sequence). CDR3 length: 17 residues. CDR3 coding DNA: TGTGCCAGTAGTCCAGGACAGGGACTTTCGGTTGCCACTGAAGCTTTCTTT. Protein sequence: CASSPGQGLSVATEAFF.

The J gene is TRBJ2-1, the V gene TRBV19, with 15 bases fitting TRBD2. Germline CDR1 reads LNHDA; CDR2 reads SQIVND (reference sequence). V gave up 6 bases and J gave up 0 bases; unmatched junction bases: 12. There are 20 residues in the CDR3. CDR3 DNA: TGTGCCAGTAGGGGAGTCCCGGGACTAGCGGGAGGTGCCTCCTACAATGAGCAGTTCTTC. The encoded protein is CASRGVPGLAGGASYNEQFF.

The J gene is TRBJ2-7, the V gene TRBV28; D might be TRBD2 (5 bases). The CDR3 has 15 amino acids. Germline V gene lookup returns CDR1 MDHEN and CDR2 SYDVKM. V was shortened by 2 bases and J by 5 bases, with 16 bases between the two germline ends. Here the CDR3 DNA reads TGTGCCAGCAGTTTAAGGGAGCCACCCGCCCACGAGCAGTACTTC. This translates into CASSLREPPAHEQYF.

The chain links TRBV27 to TRBJ1-2; D not certain. Germline CDR1 MNHEY, CDR2 SMNVEV (reference sequence). V was clipped by 2 bases and J by 0 bases, with 7 bases between them. The CDR3 covers 14 residues. CDR3 in amino acids: CASSLSRTNYGYTF. Written as DNA, the CDR3 is TGTGCCAGCAGTTTAAGCCGAACTAACTATGGCTACACCTTC.

This rearrangement joins TRBV2 to TRBJ2-3, with 11 bases fitting TRBD2. Looked up from germline, CDR1 is SNHLY and CDR2 is FYNNEI. V lost 5 bases, J lost 0 bases, and 7 bases stayed unmatched. The CDR3 spans 17 residues. The CDR3 protein is CASSQLRTSGSTDTQYF. DNA for the CDR3: TGTGCCAGCAGTCAACTAAGGACTAGCGGGAGCACAGATACGCAGTATTTT.

CDR3 in amino acids: CASRQTSGDTYEQYF. CDR3 bases: TGTGCCAGCAGGCAAACTAGCGGGGACACCTACGAGCAGTACTTC. The genes are TRBV7-2 and TRBJ2-7; 10 bases line up with TRBD2. The CDR3 loop spans 15 amino acids. Trimming took 6 bases from V and 2 from J; bases not matched to a gene: 7. The V gene's germline CDR1 is SGHTA and CDR2 FQGNSA.

A few counts support this clone. This chain uses TRBV5-1 with TRBJ2-7; 8 bases line up with TRBD2. V trimming: 3 bases; J trimming: 3 bases; junction bases outside the gene matches: 8. Germline values: CDR1 SGHRS, CDR2 YFSETQ. This CDR3 is 15 amino acids long. The CDR3, as DNA: TGCGCCAGCAGCTCCTCTAGAGCGGGAGTCTACGAGCAGTACTTC. Amino acid sequence: CASSSSRAGVYEQYF.

This clone showed up just a few times. V gene TRBV19 combines with J gene TRBJ1-6; 7 positions agree with TRBD1. J gave up 7 bases and V 7 bases, and 10 bases lay outside the gene matches. Per the germline V gene, CDR1 is LNHDA and CDR2 is SQIVND (reference sequence). The CDR3 covers 15 residues. The CDR3 spells CASNLGGQTNSPLHF. CDR3 bases: TGTGCCAGTAACCTAGGGGGACAGACGAATTCACCCCTCCACTTT. Full variable domain (missing parts from reference TRBV19 and TRBJ1-6): DGGITQSPKYLFRKEGQNVTLSCEQNLNHDAMYWYRQDPGQGLRLIYYSQIVNDFQKGDIAEGYSVSREKKESFPLTVTSAQKNPTAFYLCASNLGGQTNSPLHFGNGTRLTVT.

V and J are TRBV7-9 and TRBJ1-3; D remains ambiguous. Germline V gives CDR1 SEHNR, CDR2 FQNEAQ (reference sequence). The CDR3 covers 15 residues. V dropped 5 bases and J dropped 0 bases, with 11 bases sitting between them. The CDR3 region has the DNA TGTGCCAGCAGCCTTACGGCGGGCTCTGGAAACACCATATATTTT. Its protein is CASSLTAGSGNTIYF.

The V and J genes are TRBV7-2 and TRBJ1-5; D unclear. Trimming removed 1 base at V and 2 bases at J, with 15 bases between. The germline V gene encodes CDR1 SGHTA and CDR2 FQGNSA. This CDR3 has 17 residues. Here the CDR3 DNA reads TGTGCCAGCAGCTTAGGGGCAACCCAGATCGGCAATCAGCCCCAGCATTTT. This encodes CASSLGATQIGNQPQHF.

This chain links TRBV19 with TRBJ2-1; TRBD2 matches 7 bases. With V trimmed by 5 bases and J by 6 bases, 10 bases remained unmatched. Per the germline V gene, CDR1 is LNHDA and CDR2 is SQIVND (reference sequence). The CDR3 spans 15 residues. In DNA form, the CDR3 reads TGTGCCAGTAGTGGGGGAGCGGGGCCTGGCAATGAGCAGTTCTTC. Translating it yields CASSGGAGPGNEQFF.

This chain links TRBV18 with TRBJ2-3; a possible D gene is TRBD2 (5 bases). V lost 0 bases to trimming and J lost 0 bases, with 10 bases between them. The CDR3 loop spans 16 amino acids. Germline V gene lookup returns CDR1 KGHSH and CDR2 LQKENI. The CDR3 nucleotides read TGTGCCAGCTCACCACCCCAGCGGCTTAGCACAGATACGCAGTATTTT. This codes for CASSPPQRLSTDTQYF.

This chain joins TRBV19 and TRBJ1-5; D not resolved. Trimming took off 3 bases at V and 1 base at J, with 13 bases between the two ends. Germline assignment: CDR1 LNHDA and CDR2 SQIVND (reference sequence). The CDR3 sequence is 16 residues long. CDR3 nucleotides: TGTGCCAGTAGTATTCGAGGGTCCGGGAGCAATCAGCCCCAGCATTTT. It encodes CASSIRGSGSNQPQHF. The whole variable domain, filled in from reference TRBV19 and TRBJ1-5, reads DGGITQSPKYLFRKEGQNVTLSCEQNLNHDAMYWYRQDPGQGLRLIYYSQIVNDFQKGDIAEGYSVSREKKESFPLTVTSAQKNPTAFYLCASSIRGSGSNQPQHFGDGTRLSIL.

The chain uses TRBV7-9 and TRBJ2-2; 7 nucleotides agree with TRBD1. V dropped 6 bases and J dropped 4; count of bases not matched to a gene: 5. Germline V lookup: CDR1 SEHNR, CDR2 FQNEAQ (reference sequence). The CDR3 is 14 residues long. The CDR3 bases are TGTGCCAGCAGACTGACAGGGACCACCGGGGAGCTGTTTTTT. Its protein is CASRLTGTTGELFF.

The rearrangement uses TRBV19 and TRBJ2-1, with a possible D match to TRBD2 (5 bases). Germline V gene lookup returns CDR1 LNHDA and CDR2 SQIVND (reference sequence). The CDR3 length is 19 residues. V was pared by 3 bases and J by 8 bases, with 29 bases between. The chain's CDR3 is CASSIRSGIESRKIDEQFF. As DNA, the CDR3 is TGTGCCAGTAGTATCAGATCGGGAATAGAGTCTCGTAAGATCGATGAGCAGTTCTTC. The variable domain in full, completed from reference TRBV19 and TRBJ2-1, reads DGGITQSPKYLFRKEGQNVTLSCEQNLNHDAMYWYRQDPGQGLRLIYYSQIVNDFQKGDIAEGYSVSREKKESFPLTVTSAQKNPTAFYLCASSIRSGIESRKIDEQFFGPGTRLTVL.

The rearrangement links TRBV11-2 to TRBJ1-4, with 8 bases lining up with TRBD1. The CDR3 spans 15 residues. Trimming removed 5 bases from V and 8 bases from J; junction bases left unmatched: 10. Germline V gene data show CDR1 as SGHAT and CDR2 as FQNNGV. CDR3 loop: CASSPSQGAWEKLFF. Written as DNA, the CDR3 is TGTGCCAGCAGCCCTAGTCAGGGGGCTTGGGAAAAACTGTTTTTT.

This clone was recorded once. The J gene is TRBJ2-7, the V gene TRBV28; 10 bases are a match to TRBD2. Germline CDR1 is MDHEN and CDR2 is SYDVKM. This CDR3 is 14 amino acids long. The V gene end was trimmed by 7 bases and the J gene end by 6 bases; junction bases not matched to a gene: 9. CDR3 nucleotides: TGTGCCAGCAAAAAAGCGGGAGGGAGGTTCGAGCAGTACTTC. This codes for CASKKAGGRFEQYF.

The chain couples TRBV6-6 to TRBJ2-1; 7 bases are a match to TRBD1. CDR3 size: 15 residues. Germline V lookup: CDR1 MNHNY, CDR2 SVGAGI (reference sequence). J was trimmed by 8 bases and V by 7 bases; bases with no gene match: 14. CDR3 bases: TGTGCCAGCACTTATGGGACAGCCCTTTCCGATGAGCAGTTCTTC. As protein: CASTYGTALSDEQFF.

J is TRBJ2-2 and V is TRBV28; 7 positions match TRBD2. The V and J ends lost 7 bases and 0 bases, in that order; junction bases with no gene match: 8. The CDR3 covers 16 residues. Germline CDR1 is MDHEN and CDR2 is SYDVKM. CDR3 sequence reads: CASNWGRGANTGELFF. The DNA for the CDR3 is TGTGCCAGCAACTGGGGCCGGGGGGCGAACACCGGGGAGCTGTTTTTT.

This chain joins TRBV7-2 and TRBJ1-1; TRBD1 agrees at 8 bases. The CDR3 spans 16 residues. Germline V gene sequence: CDR1 SGHTA, CDR2 FQGNSA. Trimming cost V 2 bases and J 5 bases; bases outside gene matches: 10. The CDR3 here is CASSLLITGGRTEAFF. In DNA, the CDR3 is TGTGCCAGCAGCTTATTGATCACAGGGGGTCGGACTGAAGCTTTCTTT.

The chain links TRBV7-8 to TRBJ2-1; D not certain. The CDR3 has 17 residues. Germline CDR1 SGHVS, CDR2 FQNEAQ. V lost 3 bases, J lost 3 bases, and 18 bases lay in between. The CDR3 DNA follows: TGTGCCAGCAGCTTTCCCGGAGACGTCGGTATCTACAATGAGCAGTTCTTC. Encoded protein: CASSFPGDVGIYNEQFF.

CDR3 nucleotide sequence: TGTGCCAGCAGCTTAGATGGACTCTCCTCGGCCAATGAGCAGTTCTTC. It specifies CASSLDGLSSANEQFF. The chain uses TRBV7-8 and TRBJ2-1; D perhaps matches TRBD2 (5 bases). The CDR3 is 16 amino acids. Trimming shortened V by 1 base and J by 6 bases, and 16 bases separated the two germline ends. Germline CDR1 and CDR2: SGHVS and FQNEAQ.

The rearrangement links TRBV5-8 to TRBJ1-2, with D possibly being TRBD1 (6 bases). This CDR3 spans 13 amino acids. The germline CDR1 and CDR2 sequences are SGHTS and YDEGEE. Trimming took 4 bases from V and 2 from J, leaving 9 bases between them. This chain's CDR3 is CASSQGGNYGYTF. DNA for the CDR3: TGTGCCAGCAGCCAAGGGGGAAACTATGGCTACACCTTC.